The TCR beta chain described here comes from a study of shared clonotypes between healthy human individuals. Study-level information: Aged between 18 and 49, the donors were two women and three men. Study results and limitations: Around 5% was the fraction of naive CD4 clonotypes found shared across several donors.

The count of this clone is one. Its antigen is unknown. Repertoires were generated with immunoSEQ multiplex PCR, while TCRdb's copy carries only in-frame clones and drops some. In the table there are about 1.1 million clones, approximately 80% of which are singletons. The CDR3 loop spans 16 amino acids. After removal of 4 bases from V and 0 bases from J, the junction contained 9 bases not matched to a gene. Germline V gene lookup returns CDR1 SGHNT and CDR2 YYREEE (reference sequence). Sequencing input: memory CD4+ T cells from PBMCs. Subset indicated: CD45RA-negative fraction. The origin of this receptor is a man younger than 35 in good health. Some clones in this sample may be carry-over from other donors' samples. J is TRBJ2-7 and V is TRBV5-4, with 8 bases matching TRBD2. In DNA, the CDR3 is TGTGCCAGCAGCCGACGGGAGGGGACTGGCTCCTACGAGCAGTACTTC. This encodes CASSRREGTGSYEQYF.